A selection of T cell receptor beta chains follows, all from one sample in a study of cytomegalovirus exposure and HLA in healthy donors. Libraries were prepared by immunoSEQ multiplex PCR; TCRdb keeps only in-frame clonotypes and omits some of them. The sample yields approximately 200,000 clones, approximately 85% seen once. The sample taken for sequencing was PBMCs. The receptors derive from a girl under 18 in good health and CMV-seropositive. CDR3s include the opening cysteine and the closing phenylalanine or tryptophan. Each record gives: clone size, J gene, V gene, D gene, CDR3 protein, CDR3 DNA. D genes are given only for firm matches. Some rows have no size entry. The others give once, few or many, or a class for an expanded clone.

abundance: NA; j_gene: TRBJ2-5; v_gene: TRBV5-4; d_gene: TRBD2; CDR3aa: CASSPTSGGAGETQYF; CDR3nt: TGTGCCAGCAGCCCGACTAGCGGGGGGGCCGGAGAGACCCAGTACTTC
abundance: NA; j_gene: TRBJ2-7; v_gene: TRBV4-1; d_gene: NA; CDR3aa: CASSQDPIHSPYEQYF; CDR3nt: TGCGCCAGCAGCCAAGACCCCATCCACAGTCCCTACGAGCAGTACTTC
abundance: NA; j_gene: TRBJ1-1; v_gene: TRBV27; d_gene: TRBD1; CDR3aa: CASGQGTANTEAFF; CDR3nt: TGTGCCAGCGGTCAGGGGACAGCGAACACTGAAGCTTTCTTT
abundance: NA; j_gene: TRBJ2-5; v_gene: TRBV9; d_gene: TRBD2; CDR3aa: CASSKTSGETQYF; CDR3nt: TGTGCCAGCAGCAAGACTAGCGGAGAGACCCAGTACTTC
abundance: NA; j_gene: TRBJ1-1; v_gene: TRBV19; d_gene: NA; CDR3aa: CASSIDWAGPNTEAFF; CDR3nt: TGTGCCAGTAGTATAGATTGGGCAGGGCCAAACACTGAAGCTTTCTTT
abundance: NA; j_gene: TRBJ1-4; v_gene: TRBV7-6; d_gene: NA; CDR3aa: CASSLGSGGTNEKLFF; CDR3nt: TGTGCCAGCAGTCTTGGATCGGGTGGAACTAATGAAAAACTGTTTTTT
abundance: NA; j_gene: TRBJ2-3; v_gene: TRBV2; d_gene: TRBD1; CDR3aa: CASRPRTGLSTDTQYF; CDR3nt: TGTGCCAGCAGACCTCGGACAGGTTTAAGCACAGATACGCAGTATTTT
abundance: NA; j_gene: TRBJ1-6; v_gene: TRBV27; d_gene: TRBD1; CDR3aa: CASSPGQGGNSPLHF; CDR3nt: TGTGCCAGCAGTCCCGGACAGGGAGGGAATTCACCCCTCCACTTT
abundance: NA; j_gene: TRBJ2-3; v_gene: TRBV19; d_gene: NA; CDR3aa: CASTTGGLARSDTQYF; CDR3nt: TGTGCCAGTACCACTGGAGGTCTAGCTCGGTCAGATACGCAGTATTTT
abundance: once; j_gene: TRBJ2-7; v_gene: TRBV6-5; d_gene: TRBD1; CDR3aa: CASSYSDRGHGEQYF; CDR3nt: TGTGCCAGCAGTTACTCGGACAGGGGGCACGGCGAGCAGTACTTC
abundance: NA; j_gene: TRBJ2-3; v_gene: TRBV5-4; d_gene: NA; CDR3aa: CASSRPGAPSTDTQYF; CDR3nt: TGTGCCAGCAGCCGCCCAGGGGCCCCTAGCACAGATACGCAGTATTTT
abundance: NA; j_gene: TRBJ2-2; v_gene: TRBV7-2; d_gene: TRBD2; CDR3aa: CASRPTSGGAGELFF; CDR3nt: TGTGCCAGCAGACCGACTAGCGGGGGCGCCGGGGAGCTGTTTTTT
abundance: NA; j_gene: TRBJ2-7; v_gene: TRBV4-1; d_gene: TRBD2; CDR3aa: CASSPGLAGGLSSYEQYF; CDR3nt: TGCGCCAGCAGCCCGGGACTAGCGGGGGGGCTTAGCTCCTACGAGCAGTACTTC
abundance: NA; j_gene: TRBJ1-5; v_gene: TRBV27; d_gene: NA; CDR3aa: CASSTTGLNQPQHF; CDR3nt: TGTGCCAGCAGTACCACAGGGTTAAACCAGCCCCAGCATTTT
abundance: NA; j_gene: TRBJ2-6; v_gene: TRBV23-1; d_gene: NA; CDR3aa: CASSQDREEWTNSGANVLTF; CDR3nt: TGCGCCAGCAGTCAAGACAGGGAGGAATGGACGAACTCTGGGGCCAACGTCCTGACTTTC
abundance: NA; j_gene: TRBJ2-7; v_gene: TRBV10-1; d_gene: NA; CDR3aa: CASSHRDTNYEQYF; CDR3nt: TGCGCCAGCAGTCACCGGGACACCAACTACGAGCAGTACTTC
abundance: once; j_gene: TRBJ2-1; v_gene: TRBV19; d_gene: TRBD2; CDR3aa: CASISGGENEQFF; CDR3nt: TGTGCCAGTATAAGCGGGGGGGAAAATGAGCAGTTCTTC
abundance: many; j_gene: TRBJ2-3; v_gene: TRBV11-3; d_gene: TRBD2; CDR3aa: CASSLGTSGGGTDTQYF; CDR3nt: TGTGCCAGCAGCTTAGGGACTAGCGGGGGTGGCACAGATACGCAGTATTTT
abundance: NA; j_gene: TRBJ2-2; v_gene: TRBV9; d_gene: NA; CDR3aa: CASSVDPGISTGELFF; CDR3nt: TGTGCCAGCAGCGTAGACCCCGGGATAAGCACCGGGGAGCTGTTTTTT
abundance: NA; j_gene: TRBJ2-3; v_gene: TRBV4-3; d_gene: TRBD2; CDR3aa: CASSQDRRGTDTQYF; CDR3nt: TGCGCCAGCAGCCAAGATCGGCGGGGGACAGATACGCAGTATTTT
abundance: NA; j_gene: TRBJ1-1; v_gene: TRBV7-2; d_gene: NA; CDR3aa: CASSLHRDQSAFF; CDR3nt: TGTGCCAGCAGCTTACACAGGGATCAGTCAGCTTTCTTT
abundance: NA; j_gene: TRBJ1-2; v_gene: TRBV2; d_gene: TRBD1; CDR3aa: CASRGTGSAYGYTF; CDR3nt: TGTGCCAGCAGGGGGACAGGGTCTGCGTATGGCTACACCTTC
abundance: NA; j_gene: TRBJ1-1; v_gene: TRBV7-9; d_gene: TRBD1; CDR3aa: CASSSSRGRAEAFF; CDR3nt: TGTGCCAGCAGCTCGTCCAGGGGGCGAGCTGAAGCTTTCTTT
abundance: NA; j_gene: TRBJ1-1; v_gene: TRBV6-5; d_gene: NA; CDR3aa: CASSYNPGGTNTEAFF; CDR3nt: TGTGCCAGCAGTTACAATCCGGGGGGCACGAACACTGAAGCTTTCTTT
abundance: NA; j_gene: TRBJ1-4; v_gene: TRBV7-8; d_gene: NA; CDR3aa: CASSPSWDFATNEKLFF; CDR3nt: TGTGCCAGCAGCCCGAGCTGGGACTTTGCAACTAATGAAAAACTGTTTTTT
abundance: NA; j_gene: TRBJ1-2; v_gene: TRBV4-2; d_gene: NA; CDR3aa: CASSQDVTAGDYGYTF; CDR3nt: TGTGCCAGCAGCCAAGATGTAACGGCGGGCGACTATGGCTACACCTTC
abundance: NA; j_gene: TRBJ2-2; v_gene: TRBV6-6; d_gene: NA; CDR3aa: CASSHDTRDTGELFF; CDR3nt: TGTGCCAGCAGCCACGACACGCGCGACACCGGGGAGCTGTTTTTT
abundance: NA; j_gene: TRBJ2-1; v_gene: TRBV5-6; d_gene: NA; CDR3aa: CASSLATGSGQFF; CDR3nt: TGTGCCAGCAGCTTGGCCACAGGGTCGGGGCAGTTCTTC
abundance: NA; j_gene: TRBJ1-2; v_gene: TRBV29-1; d_gene: TRBD1; CDR3aa: CSVEESGTGVNYGYTF; CDR3nt: TGCAGCGTTGAAGAGTCGGGGACAGGCGTTAACTATGGCTACACCTTC
abundance: once; j_gene: TRBJ2-3; v_gene: TRBV7-2; d_gene: NA; CDR3aa: CASSLRTRGGTDTQYF; CDR3nt: TGTGCCAGCAGCTTACGGACAAGGGGCGGTACAGATACGCAGTATTTT
abundance: NA; j_gene: TRBJ2-5; v_gene: TRBV5-4; d_gene: NA; CDR3aa: CASSLSQRQETQYF; CDR3nt: TGTGCCAGCAGCTTATCGCAGCGACAAGAGACCCAGTACTTC
abundance: NA; j_gene: TRBJ2-5; v_gene: TRBV30; d_gene: TRBD2; CDR3aa: CAWSGLAGVGETQYF; CDR3nt: TGTGCCTGGAGCGGACTAGCGGGGGTAGGAGAGACCCAGTACTTC
abundance: few; j_gene: TRBJ1-1; v_gene: TRBV29-1; d_gene: NA; CDR3aa: CSGTGHLNTEAFF; CDR3nt: TGCAGCGGAACGGGACATTTGAACACTGAAGCTTTCTTT
abundance: NA; j_gene: TRBJ2-7; v_gene: TRBV7-2; d_gene: TRBD2; CDR3aa: CASSFDSGEPYEQYF; CDR3nt: TGTGCCAGCAGCTTCGATAGCGGGGAACCCTACGAGCAGTACTTC
abundance: NA; j_gene: TRBJ2-7; v_gene: TRBV2; d_gene: TRBD1; CDR3aa: CASTLDRDGYEQYF; CDR3nt: TGTGCCAGCACTTTGGACAGGGACGGGTACGAGCAGTACTTC
abundance: NA; j_gene: TRBJ2-7; v_gene: TRBV14; d_gene: NA; CDR3aa: CASSHTRGASSYEQYF; CDR3nt: TGTGCCAGCAGCCATACCAGGGGGGCGAGCTCCTACGAGCAGTACTTC
abundance: once; j_gene: TRBJ1-4; v_gene: TRBV2; d_gene: NA; CDR3aa: CASSGVGGEKLFF; CDR3nt: TGTGCCAGCAGTGGGGTTGGAGGTGAAAAACTGTTTTTT
abundance: NA; j_gene: TRBJ2-3; v_gene: TRBV9; d_gene: TRBD2; CDR3aa: CASSRSGGAGTQYF; CDR3nt: TGTGCCAGCAGCCGTAGCGGGGGGGCAGGTACGCAGTATTTT
abundance: NA; j_gene: TRBJ1-5; v_gene: TRBV19; d_gene: TRBD1; CDR3aa: CASLQGWNQPQHF; CDR3nt: TGTGCCAGCCTACAGGGGTGGAATCAGCCCCAGCATTTT
abundance: NA; j_gene: TRBJ2-3; v_gene: TRBV7-9; d_gene: TRBD2; CDR3aa: CASSLISGADTQYF; CDR3nt: TGTGCCAGCAGCTTAATTAGCGGGGCAGATACGCAGTATTTT
abundance: NA; j_gene: TRBJ1-2; v_gene: TRBV9; d_gene: NA; CDR3aa: CASSPRGGANYGYTF; CDR3nt: TGTGCCAGCAGCCCCCGCGGAGGGGCTAACTATGGCTACACCTTC
abundance: NA; j_gene: TRBJ2-1; v_gene: TRBV4-3; d_gene: NA; CDR3aa: CASSQALSGSYNEQFF; CDR3nt: TGCGCCAGCAGCCAAGCTCTTAGCGGCTCCTACAATGAGCAGTTCTTC
abundance: once; j_gene: TRBJ2-1; v_gene: TRBV10-3; d_gene: TRBD1; CDR3aa: CAISVVRGSDNEQFF; CDR3nt: TGTGCCATCAGTGTCGTCAGGGGGTCGGACAATGAGCAGTTCTTC
abundance: NA; j_gene: TRBJ1-1; v_gene: TRBV7-2; d_gene: NA; CDR3aa: CASSLVGQTKNTEAFF; CDR3nt: TGTGCCAGCAGCTTAGTCGGACAGACGAAGAACACTGAAGCTTTCTTT
abundance: NA; j_gene: TRBJ2-1; v_gene: TRBV6-1; d_gene: TRBD2; CDR3aa: CASKGSGGYNEQFF; CDR3nt: TGTGCCAGCAAGGGGAGCGGGGGTTACAATGAGCAGTTCTTC
abundance: NA; j_gene: TRBJ1-3; v_gene: TRBV10-3; d_gene: TRBD1; CDR3aa: CATTGGTGNTIYF; CDR3nt: TGTGCGACCACAGGGGGCACTGGAAACACCATATATTTT
abundance: NA; j_gene: TRBJ2-1; v_gene: TRBV6-5; d_gene: NA; CDR3aa: CASSYSTGTYNEQFF; CDR3nt: TGTGCCAGCAGTTACTCGACAGGCACCTACAATGAGCAGTTCTTC